This T cell receptor beta chain was found in a study of blood T cell repertoires in COVID-19. Assay: immunoSEQ multiplex PCR; the TCRdb copy retains only in-frame clones and omits some. The sample lists about 250,000 clones, 85% to 90% occurring once. Sequences were obtained from PBMCs or T cells enriched from blood (not recorded which). This receptor was identified in a woman aged 18-29 years who had recovered from COVID-19.

This CDR3 is CASSSDGGSTGELFF. In nucleotides, the CDR3 is TGTGCCAGCAGCTCAGACGGGGGTAGCACCGGGGAGCTGTTTTTT. The chain has TRBV3-1 (or the pseudogene TRBV3-2) and TRBJ2-2; TRBD2 might be the D (6 bases). The CDR3 has 15 amino acids. Trimming removed 5 bases from V and 4 bases from J, with 14 bases in between. Germline V CDR1 and CDR2: LGHDT, YNNKEL (reference sequence).